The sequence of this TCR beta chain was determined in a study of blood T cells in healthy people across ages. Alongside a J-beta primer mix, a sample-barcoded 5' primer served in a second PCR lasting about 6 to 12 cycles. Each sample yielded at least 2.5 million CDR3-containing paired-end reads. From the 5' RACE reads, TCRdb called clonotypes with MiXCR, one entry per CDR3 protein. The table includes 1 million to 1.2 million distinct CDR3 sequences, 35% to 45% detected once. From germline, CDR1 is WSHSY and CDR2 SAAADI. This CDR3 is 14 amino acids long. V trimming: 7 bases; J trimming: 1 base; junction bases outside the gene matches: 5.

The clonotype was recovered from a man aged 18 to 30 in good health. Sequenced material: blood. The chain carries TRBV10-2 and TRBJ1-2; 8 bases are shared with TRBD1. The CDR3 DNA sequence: TGCGCCAGCAAGGGGACAGGACTTAACTATGGCTACACCTTC. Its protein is CASKGTGLNYGYTF.